Listed below are T cell receptor beta chains from one sample, sequenced in a study of cytomegalovirus exposure and HLA in healthy donors. Sequenced by immunoSEQ multiplex PCR; TCRdb stores in-frame clones only, minus some. The repertoire holds around 140,000 clones, 76% seen once, with approximately 1.8% in the top ten. The sample taken for sequencing was PBMCs. These receptors were taken from a female donor in good health and CMV-seropositive. Both conserved end residues are part of each CDR3. A D gene is named only where the DNA matches it firmly. Clone size appears in some rows only: once, few, many, or a class for an expanded clone.

CDR3 DNA,CDR3 protein,V gene,clone size,J gene,D gene
TGTGCCAGCAGCTTATACAACGAGCAGTACTTC,CASSLYNEQYF,TRBV7-9,NA,TRBJ2-7,NA
TGTGCCAGCAGTCCGACCGGGACAGGGGGAAAACTGTTTTTT,CASSPTGTGGKLFF,TRBV6-5,NA,TRBJ1-4,TRBD1
TGTGCCAGCAGCTACAGGGGGCCTCTTCAGACCCAGTACTTC,CASSYRGPLQTQYF,TRBV5-6,NA,TRBJ2-5,TRBD1
TGTGCCAGTAGTATAAGTCGCCAGGGGGATAATTCACCCCTCCACTTT,CASSISRQGDNSPLHF,TRBV19,NA,TRBJ1-6,TRBD1
TGTGCCAGCTCACCCGGGACCGGGACCGGGGGCATTCAGTACTTC,CASSPGTGTGGIQYF,TRBV18,NA,TRBJ2-4,NA
TGTGCCAGTACCCCAAGATGGACAGGGGGCCGGGAAGAGACCCAGTACTTC,CASTPRWTGGREETQYF,TRBV19,NA,TRBJ2-5,TRBD1
TGCAGCGTTGGTGACAGGGGGTATGAAGAGACCCAGTACTTC,CSVGDRGYEETQYF,TRBV29-1,NA,TRBJ2-5,TRBD1
TGCGCCAGCAGTCAGGGCGGGGGCCGTGGCTACACCTTC,CASSQGGGRGYTF,TRBV4-1,NA,TRBJ1-2,NA
TGCAGCGTTGAAAAAGGGTCAGGGGGGCCGCGGTACTTC,CSVEKGSGGPRYF,TRBV29-1,NA,TRBJ2-7,NA
TGTGCCAGCAGTCCGCTGGCACAATACTACGAGCAGTACTTC,CASSPLAQYYEQYF,TRBV27,once,TRBJ2-7,NA
TGTGCCAGCAGCTCCAGGGGGCCCTATAATTCACCCCTCCACTTT,CASSSRGPYNSPLHF,TRBV25-1,NA,TRBJ1-6,TRBD1
TGTGCCAGCAGCTTGCCGACAGGGCGGGGCACAGATACGCAGTATTTT,CASSLPTGRGTDTQYF,TRBV5-4,NA,TRBJ2-3,TRBD1
TGTGCCACCAAATCGTCAAAACAGGGGATGAACACTGAAGCTTTCTTT,CATKSSKQGMNTEAFF,TRBV13,NA,TRBJ1-1,TRBD1
TGTGCCAGCACCGGGTTCGGGAGGGAGCTGTTTTTT,CASTGFGRELFF,TRBV2,NA,TRBJ2-2,NA
TGTGCCAGCAGCGCCAGGGGGATATTCTATGGCTACACCTTC,CASSARGIFYGYTF,TRBV25-1,few,TRBJ1-2,TRBD1
TGTGCCAGCAGCTTGGGGGCCGTACTAGGTTCACCCCTCCACTTT,CASSLGAVLGSPLHF,TRBV5-4,NA,TRBJ1-6,NA
TGCGCCAGCAGCCAAGATAGCTCCTACGAGCAGTACTTC,CASSQDSSYEQYF,TRBV4-1,NA,TRBJ2-7,NA
TGTGCCAGCAGTTCAACCTCCCAGGGGATGAACACTGAAGCTTTCTTT,CASSSTSQGMNTEAFF,TRBV27,NA,TRBJ1-1,NA
TGTGCCAGCTCACAGGGACAGGGGCTGATGAACACTGAAGCTTTCTTT,CASSQGQGLMNTEAFF,TRBV18,NA,TRBJ1-1,TRBD1
TGTGCCAGTAGTCAGGGGAATCAGCCCCAGCATTTT,CASSQGNQPQHF,TRBV25-1,once,TRBJ1-5,NA
TGTGCCAGCAGTTTTACGACAGGGACCATCTACGAGCAGTACTTC,CASSFTTGTIYEQYF,TRBV27,few,TRBJ2-7,TRBD1
TGCGCCAGCAGCTCCCCGTGGGGGGGAGGAGAGACCCAGTACTTC,CASSSPWGGGETQYF,TRBV5-1,NA,TRBJ2-5,TRBD2
TGTGCCAGTAGTATAGCGGCGGGAGCATCTTACAATGAGCAGTTCTTC,CASSIAAGASYNEQFF,TRBV19,once,TRBJ2-1,TRBD2
TGTGCCAGCAAGACTAGCGGGAGCCTCCAAGAGACCCAGTACTTC,CASKTSGSLQETQYF,TRBV6-1,NA,TRBJ2-5,TRBD2
TGTGCCAGCAGTGAAGCACCCGGGGGGGCTGTTGAGACCCAGTACTTC,CASSEAPGGAVETQYF,TRBV6-1,NA,TRBJ2-5,TRBD2
TGTGCCAGCAGCTTGAGTACTGGAAACACCATATATTTT,CASSLSTGNTIYF,TRBV7-9,NA,TRBJ1-3,NA
TGTGCCAGCAGCGCTAGGGGTTCGGATACCTACGAGCAGTACTTC,CASSARGSDTYEQYF,TRBV7-2,NA,TRBJ2-7,NA
TGTGCCAGCAGCTTGGACGGTAGCGGGGGCGTAAGGTTCTTC,CASSLDGSGGVRFF,TRBV5-4,NA,TRBJ2-1,TRBD2
TGTGCCAGCAGTGAGGTCACCGGGGAGCTGTTTTTT,CASSEVTGELFF,TRBV6-6,NA,TRBJ2-2,NA
TGTGCCAGCAGTTACATGCAGGGAAGGCAGCCCCAGCATTTT,CASSYMQGRQPQHF,TRBV6-5,few,TRBJ1-5,NA
TGCGCCAGCAGCGGACAGGGGAAAACCGGGGAGCTGTTTTTT,CASSGQGKTGELFF,TRBV10-1,once,TRBJ2-2,TRBD1
TGTGCCAGCAGCTTAGAGGGCGGGGTCACACACAATGAGCAGTTCTTC,CASSLEGGVTHNEQFF,TRBV7-2,NA,TRBJ2-1,NA
TGTGCCAGCCCAGATCCCCGGGGGAATTATTCACCCCTCCACTTT,CASPDPRGNYSPLHF,TRBV6-1,NA,TRBJ1-6,NA
TGTGCCAGCAGCGCGACAGGGGGAGCGAACACTGAAGCTTTCTTT,CASSATGGANTEAFF,TRBV28,NA,TRBJ1-1,TRBD1
TGTGCCAGCAGTCATAAAACAGGGGGTAGCTATGGCTACACCTTC,CASSHKTGGSYGYTF,TRBV6-5,NA,TRBJ1-2,TRBD1
TGTGCCAGCAGCGTAGGTGGTAGCGGGAGGGCCGCAGATACGCAGTATTTT,CASSVGGSGRAADTQYF,TRBV9,few,TRBJ2-3,TRBD2
TGTGCCAGCAGCGACCCCCTGGCGGGCGGGGAGACCCAGTACTTC,CASSDPLAGGETQYF,TRBV11-2,NA,TRBJ2-5,NA
TGTGCCAGCAGCACTCGAGCGGGAGCGGGGTACAATGAGCAGTTCTTC,CASSTRAGAGYNEQFF,TRBV9,NA,TRBJ2-1,TRBD2
TGCGCCAGCAGCTTGGGGGACACCTTAAACACTGAAGCTTTCTTT,CASSLGDTLNTEAFF,TRBV5-1,NA,TRBJ1-1,NA
TGTGCCAGTAGTATAGGGCCAACTAGCGGATCAACAGATACGCAGTATTTT,CASSIGPTSGSTDTQYF,TRBV19,NA,TRBJ2-3,TRBD2
TGTGCCAGCAGCTTAGGCCTAGCGGGAAATGAGCAGTTCTTC,CASSLGLAGNEQFF,TRBV7-6,NA,TRBJ2-1,TRBD2
TGTGCCAGCAGGCTGAGCGGAACGAGCTCCTACGAGCAGTACTTC,CASRLSGTSSYEQYF,TRBV14,few,TRBJ2-7,NA
TGTGCCAGCAGCTTAGATCGCGGGAATGAGCAGTTCTTC,CASSLDRGNEQFF,TRBV11-2,NA,TRBJ2-1,NA
TGTGCCAGCAGCCCGTTTCGGGCTAGCGGGGGGGTCTACGAGCAGTACTTC,CASSPFRASGGVYEQYF,TRBV5-8,NA,TRBJ2-7,TRBD2
TGTGCCAGCAGCTCCGAACAGAGCTCCTACGAGCAGTACTTC,CASSSEQSSYEQYF,TRBV5-4,NA,TRBJ2-7,NA
TGTGCCAGCAGCTTACAACCAGCGGGGGGGAAGGGGACCCAGTACTTC,CASSLQPAGGKGTQYF,TRBV7-3,NA,TRBJ2-5,TRBD2
TGCGCCAGCAGCGCCACTAGCGGGATCACAGATACGCAGTATTTT,CASSATSGITDTQYF,TRBV5-1,few,TRBJ2-3,TRBD2
TGTGCCAGCAGTGATGGACAGGGGGGTCAAGAGACCCAGTACTTC,CASSDGQGGQETQYF,TRBV2,NA,TRBJ2-5,TRBD1
TGTGCCAGCAGCTTGGAGGGGGCTTTTGGCTACACCTTC,CASSLEGAFGYTF,TRBV5-6,few,TRBJ1-2,TRBD1
TGTGCCAGCAGCCCTACCCAATTTCTAGCTTCTGATCCCGAGACCCAGTACTTC,CASSPTQFLASDPETQYF,TRBV7-9,NA,TRBJ2-5,NA
TGTGCCAGCAGTTACGCCGGGACAGGGCTTCATTATGGCTACACCTTC,CASSYAGTGLHYGYTF,TRBV6-5,NA,TRBJ1-2,TRBD1
TGTGCCAGCAGCTCCGGGTCCATAGTCACCGAGCAGTACTTC,CASSSGSIVTEQYF,TRBV7-9,NA,TRBJ2-7,NA
TGTGCCAGCATGGGGAGTTCAAACGTCGAACAGTACTTC,CASMGSSNVEQYF,TRBV2,NA,TRBJ2-7,NA
TGTGCCAGCAGACAGGGGGCTGACACCGGGGAGCTGTTTTTT,CASRQGADTGELFF,TRBV18,NA,TRBJ2-2,TRBD1